Presented here are 15 T cell receptor beta chains from one specimen sequenced in a study of human T cells and chemical hapten exposure. Noted time point: patch test 2, 6 weeks after DPC sensitization. Treatment here: therapeutic diphenylcyclopropenone sensitization with weekly scalp DPC. TCRdb re-called the RACE reads through MiXCR, storing one row per CDR3 protein. The sample shows 100,000 or so distinct CDR3 sequences, approximately 11% of them seen only once. The sample in question was whole blood, obtained in connection with sensitization to the hapten diphenylcyclopropenone (DPC). These receptors came from a man aged 40-49 years with alopecia areata. Some clones in this sample may be carry-over from other donors' samples.

This clonotype was found a few times. The chain has TRBV19 and TRBJ2-2; maybe TRBD2 (5 bases). CDR1 is LNHDA and CDR2 is SQIVND in the germline V gene (reference sequence). This CDR3 comprises 13 residues. Trimming removed 5 bases from V and 9 bases from J, with 13 bases in between. CDR3 region: CASSVDGVRELFF. The CDR3 coding sequence is TGTGCCAGTAGTGTGGACGGGGTACGGGAGCTGTTTTTT.

This clonotype was detected a few times. CDR3: CSARDRGLAGDRYYNEQFF. CDR3 nucleotides: TGCAGTGCTAGAGATCGGGGACTAGCGGGAGATCGCTACTACAATGAGCAGTTCTTC. V is TRBV20-1 and J is TRBJ2-1, with 14 positions matching TRBD2. Germline CDR1 and CDR2: DFQATT and SNEGSKA (reference sequence). V was clipped by 0 bases and J by 3 bases; unmatched bases: 10. The CDR3 consists of 19 residues.

In its sample, this clonotype was seen a few times. V gene TRBV4-1 combines with J gene TRBJ1-4, with 7 bases that match TRBD1. With V trimmed by 3 bases and J by 1 base, 2 bases remained unmatched. The germline CDR1 and CDR2 sequences are MGHRA and YSYEKL. The CDR3 length is 15 residues. CDR3 region: CASSQPGGTNEKLFF. DNA of the CDR3: TGCGCCAGCAGCCAGCCAGGGGGAACTAATGAAAAACTGTTTTTT.

This clonotype was detected many times. The chain combines TRBV10-3 with TRBJ1-2, with no clear D. The CDR3 totals 17 residues. Germline assignment: CDR1 ENHRY and CDR2 SYGVKD. V dropped 0 bases and J dropped 2 bases, with 16 bases sitting between them. The CDR3 DNA reads as TGTGCCATCAGTGAGTCGATCGGGCAGGCCAGAAACTATGGCTACACCTTC. Residues: CAISESIGQARNYGYTF.

The table lists this clonotype with many counts. The chain carries TRBV20-1 and TRBJ2-7; D possibly corresponds to TRBD2 (6 bases). Germline V gene data show CDR1 as DFQATT and CDR2 as SNEGSKA (reference sequence). Trimming took 1 base from V and 7 from J, leaving 20 bases between them. The CDR3 consists of 15 residues. The CDR3 protein is CSARVVAGPAPEQYF. The CDR3 nucleotides are TGCAGTGCTAGAGTCGTGGCGGGACCGGCCCCAGAGCAGTACTTC.

The rearrangement links TRBV18 to TRBJ2-3; no firm D call. This CDR3 region has 14 residues. Trimming cost V 4 bases and J 4 bases, with 12 bases left between them. The germline CDR1 and CDR2 sequences are KGHSH and LQKENI. The CDR3 loop is CASSLNSVADTQYF. As DNA, the CDR3 is TGTGCCAGCTCACTCAATTCAGTTGCAGATACGCAGTATTTT.

V is TRBV7-2 and J is TRBJ2-5, with a weak D call TRBD2 (5 bases). The germline V and J ends were trimmed by 0 bases and 2 bases, with 10 bases remaining between them. Looked up from germline, CDR1 is SGHTA and CDR2 is FQGNSA. The CDR3 runs to 15 residues. CDR3 sequence (DNA): TGTGCCAGCAGCTTAGCAGCGGCCCAACAAGAGACCCAGTACTTC. Translation gives CASSLAAAQQETQYF.

The J gene is TRBJ2-5, the V gene TRBV9; D not certain. Trimming removed 0 bases from V and 5 bases from J, with 8 bases in between. In germline, CDR1 is SGDLS, CDR2 YYNGEE. The CDR3 sequence is 13 residues long. The CDR3 bases are TGTGCCAGCAGCGTAGCCACATTTGAGACCCAGTACTTC. This encodes CASSVATFETQYF.

This clonotype has a count of ten or more. The chain links TRBV27 to TRBJ2-3, with D uncertain. CDR1 MNHEY and CDR2 SMNVEV come from the germline V gene (reference sequence). There are 13 residues in the CDR3. V was trimmed by 5 bases and J by 0 bases, leaving 6 bases between them. The CDR3 DNA reads TGTGCCAGCAGTCCCCTTAGCACAGATACGCAGTATTTT. Translated, it gives CASSPLSTDTQYF.

The chain combines TRBV6-5 with TRBJ2-6, with 10 bases fitting TRBD1. The CDR3 totals 17 residues. Per the germline V gene, CDR1 is MNHEY and CDR2 is SVGAGI. Trimming at V came to 7 bases and at J to 1 base, leaving 7 bases not matched to a gene. This chain's CDR3 is CASTGQGVGSGANVLTF. The CDR3 coding sequence is TGTGCCAGCACCGGACAGGGGGTCGGATCTGGGGCCAACGTCCTGACTTTC.

V gene TRBV20-1 combines with J gene TRBJ2-7, with TRBD2 as a possible D gene (5 bases). The CDR3 contains 13 residues. The germline gives CDR1 DFQATT, CDR2 SNEGSKA (reference sequence). Trimming took 4 bases from V and 7 from J, leaving 17 bases between them. The CDR3 reads CSATSWPVLEQYF. The CDR3 DNA sequence: TGCAGTGCTACTAGCTGGCCCGTGTTGGAGCAGTACTTC.

There are a few counts of this clonotype. The chain recombines TRBV3-1 with TRBJ2-7, with 15 bases lining up with TRBD2. The CDR3 extends over 17 amino acids. V lost 4 bases to trimming and J lost 7 bases; unmatched junction nucleotides: 11. Germline loops: CDR1 LGHDT, CDR2 YNNKEL (reference sequence). CDR3 sequence reads: CASSPGTSGGFYEEQYF. Here the CDR3 DNA reads TGTGCCAGCAGCCCCGGGACTAGCGGGGGGTTTTACGAGGAGCAGTACTTC.

This clonotype was found a few times. A read error may produce the germline difference seen at one junction end. This chain uses TRBV10-3 with TRBJ2-7; D may be TRBD1 (5 bases). The CDR3 is 15 residues long. Germline CDR1 reads ENHRY; CDR2 reads SYGVKD. The CDR3 bases are TGTGCCATCAGTGAAGGGGCAGGGTCCTCCTTCGAGCAGTACTTC. This encodes CAISEGAGSSFEQYF.

V is TRBV28 and J is TRBJ1-2; D is perhaps TRBD1 (5 bases). V dropped 7 bases and J dropped 0 bases, with 12 bases sitting between them. Germline V lookup: CDR1 MDHEN, CDR2 SYDVKM. The CDR3 consists of 14 residues. Here the CDR3 DNA reads TGTGCCAGCAAGTGGGGACGAGCTAACTATGGCTACACCTTC. Translation: CASKWGRANYGYTF.

There are a few counts of this clonotype. The chain uses TRBV6-5 and TRBJ1-2; unclear D gene. The V end was cut by 6 bases, the J end by 5 bases, with 13 bases between. Germline CDR1 reads MNHEY; CDR2 reads SVGAGI. The CDR3 length is 13 residues. CDR3 residues: CASSTPGGYGYTF. The DNA for the CDR3 is TGTGCCAGCAGCACACCGGGAGGATATGGCTACACCTTC.